The T cell receptor beta chain described here comes from a study of T-cell reconstitution after alpha-beta-depleted transplantation in children. Unique molecular identifiers were used to barcode this TCRbeta library. Via MiXCR, TCRdb re-called the PCR reads, giving one row per CDR3 protein. Counted here are fewer than 350,000 distinct CDR3 sequences, around a tenth occurring once; the ten biggest clones make up about 20%. The study, taken as a whole, reports: Reported findings indicate that, about two months after transplant, alpha-beta T cells came from several hundred expanded clones, which were derived from non-depleted graft cells.

This clonotype was picked up many times. Its antigen is still unknown. Trimming at V came to 7 bases and at J to 2 bases, leaving 8 bases not matched to a gene. The CDR3 is made up of 14 amino acids. This TCR derives from a male patient between 2 and 9 years old who had a stem cell transplant for chronic granulomatous disease, so the T cells may come from the graft donor. The chain employs TRBV12-3 or TRBV12-4 and TRBJ2-7, with TRBD1 matching 7 bases. The sample consisted of peripheral blood, taken 180 days after TCRalphabeta/CD19-depleted stem cell transplant. The CDR3 region has the DNA TGTGCCAGCACTCCGGGACAGATCCCCTACGAGCAGTACTTC. It codes for CASTPGQIPYEQYF.